This entry lists 14 T cell receptor beta chains sequenced from one sample in a study of T cell responses to AZD1222 COVID-19 vaccine. The method was immunoSEQ multiplex PCR; TCRdb's version includes in-frame clones alone and lacks a portion of them. The sample lists 83,000 or so clones; almost 90% were seen once. Sequencing used peripheral blood, obtained 28 days after the second AZD1222 dose. The receptors originated from an adult who received the AZD1222 COVID-19 vaccine.

The rearrangement links TRBV18 to TRBJ2-7; maybe TRBD2 (5 bases). Looked up from germline, CDR1 is KGHSH and CDR2 is LQKENI. This CDR3 is 13 amino acids long. With 8 bases removed from V and 0 bases from J, the gap between germline ends came to 11 bases. The CDR3 DNA reads as TGTGCCAGCAACGGTGGGAGCTCCTACGAGCAGTACTTC. This translates into CASNGGSSYEQYF.

This rearrangement joins TRBV4-2 to TRBJ2-3; 7 positions agree with TRBD2. Trimming took 3 bases from V and 4 from J; bases not matched to a gene: 1. Germline V gene sequence: CDR1 LGHNA, CDR2 YNFKEQ. The CDR3 consists of 13 residues. CDR3: CASSQGGPDTQYF. Here the CDR3 DNA reads TGTGCCAGCAGCCAGGGAGGGCCAGATACGCAGTATTTT.

CDR3 residues: CASSQELKYGYTF. CDR3 bases: TGTGCCAGCAGCCAAGAACTTAAATATGGCTACACCTTC. This chain links TRBV14 with TRBJ1-2; D unclear. The CDR3 totals 13 residues. V dropped 0 bases and J dropped 5 bases, with 7 bases sitting between them. The germline V gene has CDR1 SGHDN and CDR2 FVKESK.

The rearrangement links TRBV6-5 to TRBJ2-2; a weak D match, TRBD2 (6 bases). This CDR3 is built from 15 residues. Trimming left V 5 bases short and J 4 bases short, with 14 bases between. Germline lookup yields CDR1 MNHEY and CDR2 SVGAGI. The CDR3 region is CASSLWEAVTGELFF. The CDR3 coding sequence is TGTGCCAGCAGTCTGTGGGAGGCGGTCACCGGGGAGCTGTTTTTT.

The rearrangement links TRBV2 to TRBJ1-5, with D unresolved. Trimming took 6 bases from V and 4 from J, leaving 16 bases between them. The CDR3 is 15 residues long. The V gene's germline CDR1 is SNHLY and CDR2 FYNNEI. The CDR3 DNA follows: TGTGCCAGCAGGTTGGGCACAGACGATAATCAGCCCCAGCATTTT. This translates into CASRLGTDDNQPQHF. Variable domain in full (rest from reference TRBV2 and TRBJ1-5): EPEVTQTPSHQVTQMGQEVILRCVPISNHLYFYWYRQILGQKVEFLVSFYNNEISEKSEIFDDQFSVERPDGSNFTLKIRSTKLEDSAMYFCASRLGTDDNQPQHFGDGTRLSIL.

J is TRBJ1-5 and V is TRBV19; a possible D gene is TRBD1 (6 bases). V was pared by 5 bases and J by 1 base, with 12 bases between. This CDR3 contains 15 residues. Germline loops: CDR1 LNHDA, CDR2 SQIVND (reference sequence). CDR3 protein: CASSFGQGSNQPQHF. Written as DNA, the CDR3 is TGTGCCAGTAGTTTTGGTCAGGGGAGCAATCAGCCCCAGCATTTT. Full variable domain (remainder filled in from reference TRBV19 and TRBJ1-5): DGGITQSPKYLFRKEGQNVTLSCEQNLNHDAMYWYRQDPGQGLRLIYYSQIVNDFQKGDIAEGYSVSREKKESFPLTVTSAQKNPTAFYLCASSFGQGSNQPQHFGDGTRLSIL.

This rearrangement joins TRBV7-2 to TRBJ2-2; D remains unclear. Germline CDR1 reads SGHTA; CDR2 reads FQGNSA. Trimming stripped 5 bases from V and 4 bases from J, with 8 bases between. The CDR3 runs to 13 residues. Here the CDR3 DNA reads TGTGCCAGCAGCCCCGCCAGCACCGGGGAGCTGTTTTTT. It codes for CASSPASTGELFF.

The chain joins TRBV2 to TRBJ1-5; D possibly corresponds to TRBD1 (5 bases). CDR1 and CDR2 (germline): SNHLY, FYNNEI. V gave up 6 bases and J gave up 2 bases, with 17 bases separating them. The CDR3 has 16 amino acids. This chain's CDR3 is CASSFSGPRGNQPQHF. CDR3 sequence (DNA): TGTGCCAGCAGCTTTTCGGGGCCAAGGGGCAATCAGCCCCAGCATTTT.

The rearrangement uses TRBV7-8 and TRBJ1-2, with D possibly TRBD1 on 6 matching bases. The V end was cut by 7 bases, the J end by 1 base, with 16 bases between. The CDR3 is 15 amino acids. Germline lookup yields CDR1 SGHVS and CDR2 FQNEAQ. The CDR3 spells CASNPSGTLNYGYTF. Written as DNA, the CDR3 is TGTGCCAGCAACCCTTCCGGGACACTTAACTATGGCTACACCTTC.

The rearrangement uses TRBV2 and TRBJ2-1, with 12 bases aligning to TRBD2. This CDR3 region has 15 residues. Trimming at V came to 2 bases and at J to 11 bases, leaving 7 bases not matched to a gene. Germline V CDR1 and CDR2: SNHLY, FYNNEI. The CDR3 loop reads CASSEWGLAGYKQFF. In DNA form, the CDR3 reads TGTGCCAGCAGTGAATGGGGACTAGCGGGCTATAAGCAGTTCTTC.

The chain has TRBV4-1 and TRBJ1-1, with unresolved D. This CDR3 comprises 17 residues. V was shortened by 1 base and J by 2 bases, with 17 bases between the two germline ends. Germline values: CDR1 MGHRA, CDR2 YSYEKL. The CDR3 protein is CASSQVPLAFANTEAFF. Written as DNA, the CDR3 is TGCGCCAGCAGCCAAGTTCCCCTCGCCTTCGCTAACACTGAAGCTTTCTTT.

The chain couples TRBV27 to TRBJ1-4; D unclear. The V gene lost 5 bases and the J gene lost 4 bases, with 14 bases spanning the gap. Germline V gives CDR1 MNHEY, CDR2 SMNVEV (reference sequence). CDR3 length equals 15 residues. This CDR3 is CASSGRTGNNEKLFF. The CDR3 DNA is TGTGCCAGCAGTGGGAGGACGGGGAATAATGAAAAACTGTTTTTT.

This clone is a singleton in its sample. The chain combines TRBV7-8 with TRBJ1-4, with 9 positions matching TRBD1. The V gene's germline CDR1 is SGHVS and CDR2 FQNEAQ. The CDR3 runs 16 residues. Losses at the gene ends were 2 bases for V and 3 bases for J; bases not matched to a gene: 4. As DNA, the CDR3 is TGTGCCAGCAGCTTACGGAACAGGGGGCCTAATGAAAAACTGTTTTTT. It specifies CASSLRNRGPNEKLFF.

The chain uses TRBV5-5 and TRBJ1-1, with D unclear. Germline CDR1 SGHKS, CDR2 YYEKEE (reference sequence). This CDR3 is built from 15 residues. V was pared by 0 bases and J by 0 bases, with 9 bases between. The CDR3 spells CASSLAPEMNTEAFF. The CDR3 DNA sequence: TGTGCCAGCAGCTTGGCCCCGGAAATGAACACTGAAGCTTTCTTT.